This TCR beta chain was profiled in a study of long-term antiretroviral therapy in people with HIV. Note on this clone: Its specificity is unknown.

Researchers ran immunoSEQ v3.0 at survey level. Libraries were prepared by immunoSEQ multiplex PCR; TCRdb keeps only in-frame clonotypes and omits some of them. The sample lists 20,000 to 25,000 clones; 81% were seen once. Findings of the study overall: Post-ART diversity increased but stayed below transplant donor controls. HIV repertoires spanned tighter CDR3 length ranges than controls did.

Trimming stripped 3 bases from V and 2 bases from J, with 16 bases between. This CDR3 is built from 16 residues. Germline V lookup: CDR1 MNHNS, CDR2 SASEGT. The source is a man in his forties with HIV. The sequenced sample was unsorted PBMCs, obtained 0.1 years before starting antiretroviral therapy. This chain links TRBV6-1 with TRBJ1-1; the D is unclear. CDR3 protein: CASSDALPTLNTEAFF. CDR3 DNA sequence: TGTGCCAGCAGTGATGCCCTACCTACACTAAACACTGAAGCTTTCTTT.